Listed below are T cell receptor beta chains from one sample, sequenced in a study of Ad26.COV2.S vaccination and SARS-CoV-2 variants. The assay was immunoSEQ multiplex PCR, and TCRdb's table has in-frame clones only and misses some. This sample carries around 370,000 clones, roughly 84% of them seen once, and the ten largest clones take less than 4%. Sequences were derived from peripheral blood, sampled in a trial of Ad26.COV2.S vaccine versus placebo. These receptor sequences come from a person between 18 and 59 years old who received the Ad26.COV2.S COVID-19 vaccine or a placebo. Each CDR3 is given with its conserved first and last residue. D genes are given only for firm matches. The size entry is marked missing in some rows and otherwise reads once, few, many or a size class.

TRBJ1-5	TRBD1	TRBV5-5	.	TGTGCCAGCAGCTTTGGGGACAGTTATCAGCCCCAGCATTTT	CASSFGDSYQPQHF
TRBJ2-7	.	TRBV7-2	.	TGTGCCAGCAGCTTACGCGGGATGCTGTACGAGCAGTACTTC	CASSLRGMLYEQYF
TRBJ2-5	.	TRBV18	.	TGTGCCAGCTCCTACCATCGGACGCCCCAAGAGACCCAGTACTTC	CASSYHRTPQETQYF
TRBJ1-1	.	TRBV12-5	once	TGTGCTAGTGGGCAAGTCCCGGAGTTGGCTGAAGCTTTCTTT	CASGQVPELAEAFF
TRBJ1-1	.	TRBV9	.	TGTGCCAGCAGCGTAGACGGCACTGAAGCTTTCTTT	CASSVDGTEAFF
TRBJ2-7	TRBD2	TRBV5-1	.	TGCGCCAGCAGCGGACCTAGCGGGAGGGCTGGCGAGCAGTACTTC	CASSGPSGRAGEQYF
TRBJ2-7	TRBD1	TRBV4-3	.	TGCGCCAGCAGCCAAGGGACAGGGGTAAACGAGCAGTACTTC	CASSQGTGVNEQYF
TRBJ2-2	TRBD2	TRBV19	.	TGTGCCAGTAGGGGACTAGCGGGAGCGGACACCGGGGAGCTGTTTTTT	CASRGLAGADTGELFF
TRBJ2-5	.	TRBV18	.	TGTGCCAGCTCACGCGCACAAGAGACCCAGTACTTC	CASSRAQETQYF
TRBJ2-2	.	TRBV6-6	.	TGTGCCAGCAGACCCACCCTAGCGACCACCGGGGAGCTGTTTTTT	CASRPTLATTGELFF
TRBJ2-7	TRBD1	TRBV7-2	.	TGTGCCAGCAGTGGACAGGACTACGAGCAGTACTTC	CASSGQDYEQYF
TRBJ2-2	.	TRBV5-4	.	TGTGCCAGCAGCGCAACCGGGACGGCGAACACCGGGGAGCTGTTTTTT	CASSATGTANTGELFF
TRBJ1-1	.	TRBV6-5	.	TGTGCCAGCAGTTACCCGGACCGACTGGGGAACACTGAAGCTTTCTTT	CASSYPDRLGNTEAFF
TRBJ1-2	TRBD1	TRBV3-1/TRBV3-2	.	TGTGCCAGCAGCCAAGATCCAGGGGGCTATGGCTACACCTTC	CASSQDPGGYGYTF
TRBJ2-7	.	TRBV28	.	TGTGCCAGCAGTTTATTATCCGCCTACGAGCAGTACTTC	CASSLLSAYEQYF
TRBJ1-6	.	TRBV30	.	TGTGCCTGGAGTGTACAAAGCTCCTATAATTCACCCCTCCACTTT	CAWSVQSSYNSPLHF
TRBJ2-7	.	TRBV27	.	TGTGCCAGCAGACCCGGGACGGGGGTGGGTGAGCAGTACTTC	CASRPGTGVGEQYF
TRBJ2-6	.	TRBV5-1	.	TGCGCCAGCAGCTTAAGAGGTATCGCTGGGGCCAACGTCCTGACTTTC	CASSLRGIAGANVLTF
TRBJ1-1	.	TRBV4-3	.	TGCGCCAGCAGCCTACTTACAGGGAGAGGGGCTGAAGCTTTCTTT	CASSLLTGRGAEAFF
TRBJ1-5	.	TRBV4-1	.	TGCGCCAGCAGCCAGGGACGGGAACCTAATCAGCCCCAGCATTTT	CASSQGREPNQPQHF
TRBJ2-7	.	TRBV12-3/TRBV12-4	.	TGTGCCACCTCGGGTCAAGCCGGTTACGAGCAGTACTTC	CATSGQAGYEQYF
TRBJ2-7	.	TRBV7-2	.	TGTGCCAGCAGCCCGACTCGCGACCTCGAGCAGTACTTC	CASSPTRDLEQYF
TRBJ2-4	TRBD2	TRBV3-1/TRBV3-2	.	TGTGCCAGCAGCCAAGATAGAACTAGCGGGAGGCCCAGGGGAAACATTCAGTACTTC	CASSQDRTSGRPRGNIQYF
TRBJ2-7	.	TRBV27	.	TGTGCCAGCAGTTCCCTGGGGAGTCACTACGAGCAGTACTTC	CASSSLGSHYEQYF
TRBJ2-7	TRBD2	TRBV5-4	.	TGTGCCAGCCGAGAGCGGGGGTCGTCCTACGAGCAGTACTTC	CASRERGSSYEQYF
TRBJ2-1	.	TRBV30	once	TGTGCCTGGAGTTGGTTCAGGGACAATGAGCAGTTCTTC	CAWSWFRDNEQFF
TRBJ1-5	.	TRBV14	.	TGTGCCAGCAGCCAAGGGGCGGGCAATCAGCCCCAGCATTTT	CASSQGAGNQPQHF
TRBJ2-7	.	TRBV19	.	TGTGCCACACCCGGTTGGGTTTGCCCTCCGGACTACGAGCAGTACTTC	CATPGWVCPPDYEQYF
TRBJ1-6	TRBD1	TRBV11-3	.	TGTGCCAGCAGCAGGACAGGGGGCTATAATTCACCCCTCCACTTT	CASSRTGGYNSPLHF
TRBJ2-1	TRBD2	TRBV20-1	.	TGCAGTGCGGGACTAGCGGGATTGGGGTTCTTC	CSAGLAGLGFF
TRBJ2-7	.	TRBV9	.	TGTGCCAGCAGCGGCCCGGGCCTCCAATGGAAGTACTTC	CASSGPGLQWKYF
TRBJ1-2	TRBD1	TRBV4-3	once	TGCGCCAGCAGCCAAGCCATCCAGGGGGCTAGATTATCGGGCGGCTACACCTTC	CASSQAIQGARLSGGYTF
TRBJ1-4	TRBD1	TRBV7-2	.	TGTGCCAGCAGCTTGGACAGGGCAACTAATGAAAAACTGTTTTTT	CASSLDRATNEKLFF
TRBJ1-2	.	TRBV10-3	.	TGTGCCATCAGTGATCAACAGGTGGGGGGCTACACCTTC	CAISDQQVGGYTF
TRBJ1-5	.	TRBV7-2	once	TGTGCCAGCAGCTTAGGGGGACCTACTTATCAGCCCCAGCATTTT	CASSLGGPTYQPQHF
TRBJ1-6	.	TRBV24-1	once	TGTGCCACCAGTGAAGGTGGTCAGTCGAATAATTCACCCCTCCACTTT	CATSEGGQSNNSPLHF
TRBJ2-3	.	TRBV4-3	.	TGCGCCAGCAGCCAAGATAAAGCGGCTAGCACAGATACGCAGTATTTT	CASSQDKAASTDTQYF
TRBJ2-1	TRBD2	TRBV7-2	.	TGTGCCAGCAGCTTAGGGGTTGCGGGAGGCAAGTTCTTC	CASSLGVAGGKFF
TRBJ1-5	TRBD1	TRBV2	.	TGTGCCAGCAGTGGACAGGGAGGCAATCAGCCCCAGCATTTT	CASSGQGGNQPQHF
TRBJ1-1	.	TRBV30	.	TGTGCCTGGAGTGGGGGCGCGGGGGCAGGCACTGAAGCTTTCTTT	CAWSGGAGAGTEAFF